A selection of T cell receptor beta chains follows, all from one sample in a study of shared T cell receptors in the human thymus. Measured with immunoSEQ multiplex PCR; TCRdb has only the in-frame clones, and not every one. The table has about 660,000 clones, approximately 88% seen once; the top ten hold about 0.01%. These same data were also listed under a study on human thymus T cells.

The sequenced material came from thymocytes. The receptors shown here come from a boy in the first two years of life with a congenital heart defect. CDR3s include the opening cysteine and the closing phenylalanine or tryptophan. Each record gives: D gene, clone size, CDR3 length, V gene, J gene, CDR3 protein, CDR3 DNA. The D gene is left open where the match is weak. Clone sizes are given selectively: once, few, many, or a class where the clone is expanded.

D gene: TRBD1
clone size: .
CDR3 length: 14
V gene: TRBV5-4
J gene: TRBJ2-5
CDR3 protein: CASSSDRGRETQYF
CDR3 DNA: TGTGCCAGCAGCTCGGACAGGGGGCGGGAGACCCAGTACTTC

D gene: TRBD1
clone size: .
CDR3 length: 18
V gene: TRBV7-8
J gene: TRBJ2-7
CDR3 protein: CASSSQVTGNPLDYEQYF
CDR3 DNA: TGTGCCAGCAGCTCACAGGTGACAGGGAACCCCCTGGATTACGAGCAGTACTTC

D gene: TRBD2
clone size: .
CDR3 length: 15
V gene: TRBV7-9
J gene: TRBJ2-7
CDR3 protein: CASSPGTRKPYEQYF
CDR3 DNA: TGTGCCAGCAGCCCCGGGACTAGGAAACCCTACGAGCAGTACTTC

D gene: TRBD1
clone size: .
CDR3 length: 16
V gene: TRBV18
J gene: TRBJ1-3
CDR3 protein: CASSPPVQGSGNTIYF
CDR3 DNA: TGTGCCAGCTCACCACCGGTACAGGGGTCTGGAAACACCATATATTTT

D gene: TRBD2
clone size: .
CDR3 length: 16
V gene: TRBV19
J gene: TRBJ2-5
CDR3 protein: CASSPPSGRPQETQYF
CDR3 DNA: TGTGCCAGTAGCCCCCCTAGCGGGAGGCCTCAAGAGACCCAGTACTTC

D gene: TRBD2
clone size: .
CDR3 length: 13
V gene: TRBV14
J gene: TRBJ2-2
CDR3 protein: CASGREEVGELFF
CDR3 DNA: TGTGCCAGCGGGCGGGAGGAGGTCGGGGAGCTGTTTTTT

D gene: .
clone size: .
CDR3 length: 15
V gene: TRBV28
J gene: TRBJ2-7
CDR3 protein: CASSLLSSDSYEQYF
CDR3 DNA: TGTGCCAGCAGTTTATTGTCTAGCGACTCCTACGAGCAGTACTTC

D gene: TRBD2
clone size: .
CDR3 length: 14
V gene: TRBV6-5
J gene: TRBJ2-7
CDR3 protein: CASSPLAGAPEQYF
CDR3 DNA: TGTGCCAGCAGCCCACTAGCGGGTGCCCCCGAGCAGTACTTC

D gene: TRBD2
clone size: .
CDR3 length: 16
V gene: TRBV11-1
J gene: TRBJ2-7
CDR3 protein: CASSHGLGGSGYEQYF
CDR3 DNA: TGTGCCAGCAGCCACGGGTTAGGCGGGAGCGGGTACGAGCAGTACTTC

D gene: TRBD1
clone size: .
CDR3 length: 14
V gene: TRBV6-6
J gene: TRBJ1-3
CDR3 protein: CASSRQGSGNTIYF
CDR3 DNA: TGTGCCAGCAGCAGACAGGGGTCTGGAAACACCATATATTTT

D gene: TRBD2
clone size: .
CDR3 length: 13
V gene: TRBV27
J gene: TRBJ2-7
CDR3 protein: CATGLAEPYEQYF
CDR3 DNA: TGTGCCACGGGACTAGCGGAACCCTACGAGCAGTACTTC

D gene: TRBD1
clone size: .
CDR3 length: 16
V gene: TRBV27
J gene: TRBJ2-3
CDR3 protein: CASSRKRGRATDTQYF
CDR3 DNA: TGTGCCAGCAGCCGAAAGAGGGGGCGCGCCACAGATACGCAGTATTTT

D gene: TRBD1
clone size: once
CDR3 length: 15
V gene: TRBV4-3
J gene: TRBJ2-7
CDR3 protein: CASSRGRQGAHEQYF
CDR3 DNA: TGCGCCAGCAGCCGCGGTCGACAGGGGGCCCACGAGCAGTACTTC

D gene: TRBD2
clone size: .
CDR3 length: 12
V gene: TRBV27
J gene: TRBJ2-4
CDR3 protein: CASSGLAGIQYF
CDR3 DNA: TGTGCCAGCAGTGGACTAGCGGGAATTCAGTACTTC

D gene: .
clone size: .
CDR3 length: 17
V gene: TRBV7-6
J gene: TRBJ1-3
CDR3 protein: CASSLVAGGISGNTIYF
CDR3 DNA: TGTGCCAGCAGCTTAGTTGCAGGCGGGATCTCTGGAAACACCATATATTTT

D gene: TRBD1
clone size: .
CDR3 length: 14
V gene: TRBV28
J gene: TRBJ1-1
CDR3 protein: CASSSGQDNTEAFF
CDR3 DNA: TGTGCCAGCAGCTCGGGACAGGACAACACTGAAGCTTTCTTT

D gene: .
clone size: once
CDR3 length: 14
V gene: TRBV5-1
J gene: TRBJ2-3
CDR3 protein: CASSDTGSTDTQYF
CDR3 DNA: TGCGCCAGCAGCGACACAGGGAGCACAGATACGCAGTATTTT

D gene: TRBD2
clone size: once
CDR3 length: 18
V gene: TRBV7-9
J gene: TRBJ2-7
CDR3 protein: CASSLGGRADLVGYEQYF
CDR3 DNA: TGTGCCAGCAGCCTAGGAGGGAGGGCAGATTTAGTAGGCTACGAGCAGTACTTC

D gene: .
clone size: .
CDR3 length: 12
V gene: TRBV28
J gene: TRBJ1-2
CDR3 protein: CASSSGIRGYTF
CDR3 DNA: TGTGCCAGCAGTTCCGGGATCCGTGGCTACACCTTC